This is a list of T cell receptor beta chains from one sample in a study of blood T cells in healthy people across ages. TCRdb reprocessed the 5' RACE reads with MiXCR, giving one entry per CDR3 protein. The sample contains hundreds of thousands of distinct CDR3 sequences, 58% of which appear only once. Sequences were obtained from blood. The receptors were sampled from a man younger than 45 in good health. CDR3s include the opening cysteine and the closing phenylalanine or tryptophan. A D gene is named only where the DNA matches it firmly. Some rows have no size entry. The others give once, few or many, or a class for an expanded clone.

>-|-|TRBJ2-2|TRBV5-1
TGCGCCAGCAGCTTGGGGTCCTACACCGGGGAGCTGTTTTTT
CASSLGSYTGELFF
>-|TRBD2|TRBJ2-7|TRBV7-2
TGTGCCAGCAGCTTAGATGGACTAGTTAACGAGCAGTACTTC
CASSLDGLVNEQYF
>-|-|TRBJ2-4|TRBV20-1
TGCAGTGCTAGATCGACGGATTCCTACAATGAGCAGTACTTC
CSARSTDSYNEQYF
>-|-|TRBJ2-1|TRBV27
TGTGCCAGCAGTTTATCGAACGGCTATGAGCAGTTCTTC
CASSLSNGYEQFF
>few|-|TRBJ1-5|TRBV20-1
TGCAGTGCTCCCCTGGGGGGGAATCAGCCCCAGCATTTT
CSAPLGGNQPQHF
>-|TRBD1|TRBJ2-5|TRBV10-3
TGTGCCATCAGGGGACAGCCTCAAGAGACCCAGTACTTC
CAIRGQPQETQYF
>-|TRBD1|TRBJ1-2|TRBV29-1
TGCGGCGTTGAACAGGGGACTGACTATGGCTACACCTTC
CGVEQGTDYGYTF
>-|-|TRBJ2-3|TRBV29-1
TGCAGCGTAGACGGGACCCGGACGGGCACAGATACGCAGTATTTT
CSVDGTRTGTDTQYF
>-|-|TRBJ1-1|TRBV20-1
TGCAGTGCTAGTCGTCCGAACACTGAAGCTTTCTTT
CSASRPNTEAFF
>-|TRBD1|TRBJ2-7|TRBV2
TGTGCTATCGGACAGGCCTACGAGCAGTACTTC
CAIGQAYEQYF
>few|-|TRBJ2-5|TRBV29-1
TGCAGCGTCGGGCGGGACATAAAAGAGACCCAGTACTTC
CSVGRDIKETQYF
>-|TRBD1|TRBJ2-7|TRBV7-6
TGTGCCAGCAGCTTCGCGCGACAGGGTATCCACGAGCAGTACTTC
CASSFARQGIHEQYF
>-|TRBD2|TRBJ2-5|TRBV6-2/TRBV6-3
TGTGCCAGCATATCCCCGGGGACTAGTGAGGAGACCCAGTACTTC
CASISPGTSEETQYF
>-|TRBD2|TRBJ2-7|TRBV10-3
TGTGCCATCAGTAAGGGACAGGGACTAGCGGGAAACGAGCAGTACTTC
CAISKGQGLAGNEQYF
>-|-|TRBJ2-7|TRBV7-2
TGTGCCAGCAGCTCCTGGGGGAGTGGCGAGCAGTACTTC
CASSSWGSGEQYF
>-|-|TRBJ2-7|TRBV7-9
TGTGCCAGCAGCCCACCGGTGGGGGTATCCTACGAGCAGTACTTC
CASSPPVGVSYEQYF
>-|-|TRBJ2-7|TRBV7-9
TGTGCCAGCAGCCCCAGGCGGGGCTCCTACAATGAGCAGTACTTC
CASSPRRGSYNEQYF
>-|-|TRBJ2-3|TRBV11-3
TGTGCCAGCAGCGGGGGGAGCGCGAATACGCAGTATTTT
CASSGGSANTQYF
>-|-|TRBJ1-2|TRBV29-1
TGCAGCGTTGATTCCGGGAAGGCACATGGCTACACCTTC
CSVDSGKAHGYTF
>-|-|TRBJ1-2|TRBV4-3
TGCGCCAGCAGCCAAACACCGTCGGCGGCCTTCTATGGCTACACCTTC
CASSQTPSAAFYGYTF
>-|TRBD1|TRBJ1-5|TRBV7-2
TGTGCCAGCAGCCCCGACAGGGCTCAGCCCCAGCATTTT
CASSPDRAQPQHF
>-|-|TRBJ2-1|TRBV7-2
TGTGCCAGCAGCCCCTCTGGCATGCAGTTCTTC
CASSPSGMQFF
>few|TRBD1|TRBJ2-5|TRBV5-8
TGTGCCAGCAGCGCCGGGACAGTGGGGTACTTC
CASSAGTVGYF
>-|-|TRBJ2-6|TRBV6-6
TGTGCCAGCACGAATACCGGGGCCAACGTCCTGACTTTC
CASTNTGANVLTF
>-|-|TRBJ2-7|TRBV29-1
TGCAGCGTTGAAGATCACGAGAAACCCTCCTACAATGAGCAGTACTTC
CSVEDHEKPSYNEQYF
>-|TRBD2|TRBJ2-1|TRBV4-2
TGTGCCAGCAGCCTAAACGTAGCGGGAGCTGGCGATGAGCAGTTCTTC
CASSLNVAGAGDEQFF
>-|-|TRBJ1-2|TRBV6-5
TGTGCCAGCAGAAAACCAACAGGGGGCTACACCTTC
CASRKPTGGYTF
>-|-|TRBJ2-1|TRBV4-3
TGCGCCAGCAGCCCTCTGGAACAGGGCAATGAGCAGTTCTTC
CASSPLEQGNEQFF
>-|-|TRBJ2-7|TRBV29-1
TGCAGCGTTGTAAGACTCGTCAATGGATTTTACGAGCAGTACTTC
CSVVRLVNGFYEQYF
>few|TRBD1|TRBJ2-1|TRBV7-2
TGTGCCAGCAGCTTCGGACAGGGGGCAATAAATGAGCAGTTCTTC
CASSFGQGAINEQFF
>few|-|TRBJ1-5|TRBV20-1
TGCAGTGCTAGAGATCAGACCGGATCATGGCAGCCCCAGCATTTT
CSARDQTGSWQPQHF
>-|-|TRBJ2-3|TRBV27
TGTGCCAGCAGTTGGCAGGGCACAGATACGCAGTATTTT
CASSWQGTDTQYF
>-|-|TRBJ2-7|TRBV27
TGTGCCAGCAGTTTAACGGGAGAAAGCTACTACGAGCAGTACTTC
CASSLTGESYYEQYF
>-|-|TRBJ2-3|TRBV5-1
TGCGCCAGTATACTTGGTCAGGTGTACAGCACAGATACGCAGTATTTT
CASILGQVYSTDTQYF
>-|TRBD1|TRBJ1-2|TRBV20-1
TGCAGTGCTAGAGATCGGACAGGCGTGGACTATGGCTACACCTTC
CSARDRTGVDYGYTF
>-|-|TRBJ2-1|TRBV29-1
TGCAGCGTTGAAGTCTCAACAGTCTCCTACAATGAGCAGTTCTTC
CSVEVSTVSYNEQFF
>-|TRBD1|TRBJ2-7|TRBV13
TGTGCCAGCAGCCTCTACAGGGGAACCTACGAGCAGTACTTC
CASSLYRGTYEQYF
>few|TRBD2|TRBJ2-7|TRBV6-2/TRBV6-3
TGTGCCAGCAGAGCCTCGGGACTAGCGGGAGGCGGGGTCGAGCAGTACTTC
CASRASGLAGGGVEQYF
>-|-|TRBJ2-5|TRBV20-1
TGCAGTGCAACCCGCACCTCAGGGGTAGAGACCCAGTACTTC
CSATRTSGVETQYF